Presented here are 8 T cell receptor beta chains from one specimen sequenced in a study of blood T cell repertoires in COVID-19. The protocol was immunoSEQ multiplex PCR, while the TCRdb copy is restricted to in-frame clones and leaves out a portion. Here the sample spans roughly 220,000 clones, more than 80% being singletons. Source material: peripheral blood. Receptors originate from a man aged 25 to 40 who had recovered from COVID-19.

CDR3 nucleotides: TGTGCCAGCAGTTCCCCGACAGGGTTGAACACTGAAGCTTTCTTT. Amino acid sequence: CASSSPTGLNTEAFF. The V and J genes are TRBV6-5 and TRBJ1-1, with 7 nucleotides matching TRBD1. The trim removed 4 bases at V and 0 bases at J, leaving 5 bases unmatched. Per germline, CDR1 MNHEY and CDR2 SVGAGI. This CDR3 has 15 amino acids.

This clone turned up a few times. The chain is built from TRBV7-6 and TRBJ1-4; TRBD1 is a possible D gene (5 bases). V lost 5 bases and J 5 bases, leaving 18 bases between the germline ends. Germline V gives CDR1 SGHVS, CDR2 FNYEAQ. CDR3 length: 16 residues. The CDR3 region has the DNA TGTGCCAGCAGCCCAGACAGCCCGGCACGCAATGAAAAACTGTTTTTT. Translating gives CASSPDSPARNEKLFF.

This clone turned up a few times. This chain uses TRBV5-4 with TRBJ1-5; D is uncertain. This CDR3 is 14 amino acids long. Germline assignment: CDR1 SGHNT and CDR2 YYREEE (reference sequence). Trimming pared 0 bases from V and 2 bases from J, leaving 6 bases between. The CDR3 coding sequence is TGTGCCAGCAGCTTGGACCAGGGCAATCAGCCCCAGCATTTT. Encoded protein: CASSLDQGNQPQHF.

This chain uses TRBV4-1 with TRBJ2-3; D remains unclear. Trimming removed 0 bases at V and 1 base at J, with 5 bases between. Germline V gives CDR1 MGHRA, CDR2 YSYEKL. The CDR3 covers 14 residues. The DNA of the CDR3 is TGCGCCAGCAGCCAAGATCCGGGCACAGATACGCAGTATTTT. Protein: CASSQDPGTDTQYF.

The chain joins TRBV11-2 to TRBJ1-1; D unresolved. The CDR3 is 14 residues long. Trimming left V 3 bases short and J 4 bases short, with 12 bases between. Germline V gives CDR1 SGHAT, CDR2 FQNNGV. In nucleotides, the CDR3 is TGTGCCAGCAGCTTGATAGGTGGCGGCACTGAAGCTTTCTTT. Its translation is CASSLIGGGTEAFF. The full variable domain, its missing parts supplied by reference TRBV11-2 and TRBJ1-1, is EAGVAQSPRYKIIEKRQSVAFWCNPISGHATLYWYQQILGQGPKLLIQFQNNGVVDDSQLPKDRFSAERLKGVDSTLKIQPAKLEDSAVYLCASSLIGGGTEAFFGQGTRLTVV.

The chain couples TRBV10-3 to TRBJ1-1; 7 bases map to TRBD1. Trimming removed 5 bases from V and 3 bases from J; junction bases left unmatched: 6. CDR1 ENHRY and CDR2 SYGVKD come from the germline V gene. The CDR3 has 14 amino acids. The DNA of the CDR3 is TGTGCCATCAGTTTTGGTGACAGGGACACTGAAGCTTTCTTT. It is translated as CAISFGDRDTEAFF.

The genes are TRBV5-1 and TRBJ2-7, with 10 bases fitting TRBD1. This CDR3 has 15 residues. Unmatched junction bases numbered 6, after V lost 4 bases and J lost 2 bases. Germline loops: CDR1 SGHRS, CDR2 YFSETQ. CDR3: CASSHPGQGPYEQYF. The CDR3 bases are TGCGCCAGCAGCCATCCGGGACAGGGGCCCTACGAGCAGTACTTC.

The chain joins TRBV4-2 to TRBJ1-3, with D tentatively TRBD1 (6 bases). CDR3 length: 15 amino acids. The ends were cut back, 0 bases at V and 4 bases at J, with 10 bases in the middle. In germline, CDR1 is LGHNA, CDR2 YNFKEQ. The CDR3 DNA is TGTGCCAGCAGCCAAGATACAGGGCCGGGAAACACCATATATTTT. It encodes CASSQDTGPGNTIYF.